The rows below give T cell receptor beta chains drawn from one sample of a study of cytomegalovirus exposure and HLA in healthy donors. Some clones are missing from TCRdb's copy, which holds only in-frame ones; the method was immunoSEQ multiplex PCR. The data hold some 120,000 clones, with approximately 81% observed a single time. The sequencing input was PBMCs. The source of these receptors is a man aged 18 to 30 in good health and CMV-seropositive. Each CDR3 is given with its conserved first and last residue. Each record gives: V gene, D gene, clone size, J gene, CDR3 protein, CDR3 DNA. D genes are given only for firm matches. Rows may omit the clone size; those that give it use once, few, many or a size class.

V: TRBV9
D: NA
size: NA
J: TRBJ2-5
CDR3: CASSGGLIQETQYF
DNA: TGTGCCAGCAGCGGGGGACTTATCCAAGAGACCCAGTACTTC

V: TRBV4-1
D: TRBD1
size: NA
J: TRBJ2-5
CDR3: CASSREAPDRGQETQYF
DNA: TGCGCCAGCAGCCGAGAGGCCCCGGACAGGGGACAAGAGACCCAGTACTTC

V: TRBV6-1
D: NA
size: NA
J: TRBJ2-7
CDR3: CASSPRQLYEQYF
DNA: TGTGCCAGCAGCCCGCGACAGCTATACGAGCAGTACTTC

V: TRBV4-3
D: TRBD1
size: NA
J: TRBJ1-5
CDR3: CASSLGTGVPVPQHF
DNA: TGCGCCAGCAGCCTAGGGACAGGGGTTCCAGTGCCCCAGCATTTT

V: TRBV9
D: NA
size: NA
J: TRBJ2-2
CDR3: CASSLPDRMNTGELFF
DNA: TGTGCCAGCAGCCTACCCGACAGGATGAACACCGGGGAGCTGTTTTTT

V: TRBV30
D: NA
size: NA
J: TRBJ2-7
CDR3: CAWIIHVSVRQRNSYEQYF
DNA: TGTGCCTGGATTATCCATGTATCGGTTCGTCAGCGGAACTCCTACGAGCAGTACTTC

V: TRBV29-1
D: NA
size: NA
J: TRBJ1-2
CDR3: CSVVREPGYGYTF
DNA: TGCAGCGTTGTGCGGGAACCTGGCTATGGCTACACCTTC

V: TRBV4-3
D: TRBD2
size: NA
J: TRBJ2-1
CDR3: CASSQEGLAGRNEQFF
DNA: TGCGCCAGCAGCCAAGAAGGGCTAGCGGGAAGGAATGAGCAGTTCTTC

V: TRBV5-1
D: TRBD1
size: NA
J: TRBJ2-1
CDR3: CASSFTRGQEQFF
DNA: TGCGCCAGCAGCTTCACGAGGGGGCAAGAGCAGTTCTTC

V: TRBV7-6
D: NA
size: NA
J: TRBJ2-6
CDR3: CASSLLAGFFSGANVLTF
DNA: TGTGCCAGCAGCCTATTGGCGGGGTTTTTCTCTGGGGCCAACGTCCTGACTTTC

V: TRBV13
D: NA
size: NA
J: TRBJ1-2
CDR3: CASSTTGFYGYTF
DNA: TGTGCCAGCAGCACCACAGGCTTTTATGGCTACACCTTC

V: TRBV4-1
D: TRBD1
size: NA
J: TRBJ2-7
CDR3: CASSQGGQGNYEQYF
DNA: TGCGCCAGCAGCCAAGGAGGACAGGGGAACTACGAGCAGTACTTC

V: TRBV6-4
D: TRBD1
size: many
J: TRBJ2-3
CDR3: CASNQGTEGNTQYF
DNA: TGTGCCAGCAACCAAGGGACAGAGGGGAATACGCAGTATTTT

V: TRBV30
D: TRBD1
size: NA
J: TRBJ1-6
CDR3: CAWLQGSSYNSPLHF
DNA: TGTGCCTGGCTACAGGGGAGCTCCTATAATTCACCCCTCCACTTT

V: TRBV6-1
D: NA
size: NA
J: TRBJ2-7
CDR3: CASSEGWRGARGEQYF
DNA: TGTGCCAGCAGTGAAGGCTGGCGGGGAGCTCGTGGTGAGCAGTACTTC

V: TRBV2
D: NA
size: NA
J: TRBJ2-3
CDR3: CARNQEGGSTDTQYF
DNA: TGTGCCAGGAACCAAGAAGGCGGGAGCACAGATACGCAGTATTTT

V: TRBV2
D: NA
size: NA
J: TRBJ1-2
CDR3: CASSEGHDYGYTF
DNA: TGTGCCAGCAGTGAGGGACACGACTATGGCTACACCTTC

V: TRBV5-4
D: TRBD2
size: NA
J: TRBJ2-1
CDR3: CASSIGLAGINEQFF
DNA: TGTGCCAGCAGCATTGGACTAGCGGGGATCAATGAGCAGTTCTTC

V: TRBV20-1
D: NA
size: NA
J: TRBJ1-4
CDR3: CSASDSEKLFF
DNA: TGCAGTGCTTCTGACAGTGAAAAACTGTTTTTT